Detailed here is one TCR beta chain. In terms of age and location, participants ranged from roughly 18 to 89 years and lived in approximately 26 US areas. The sample originates from a study of blood T cell repertoires in COVID-19. Study summary: The United States, Italy and Spain supplied acute and convalescent COVID-19 samples. T cells, B-cell-depleted T cells, or PBMCs supplied cDNA or gDNA.

Original processing methods: Amplification of reference gene primers provided the estimated nucleated cell counts. Clones were sequenced by immunoSEQ multiplex PCR, and TCRdb holds only the in-frame ones, with some missing. Clonal size and the V and J genes are those of that table, whereas D and trimming came from the DNA. Among a few hundred thousand clones listed, 80% to 90% were seen once. Germline V gives CDR1 SGHTA, CDR2 FQGNSA. The CDR3 contains 14 residues. V lost 3 bases to trimming and J lost 7 bases, with 12 bases between them. The V and J genes are TRBV7-2 and TRBJ2-2, with D hard to call. The sequence was obtained from a woman aged 40 to 49 who had been exposed to COVID-19. Sequenced material: PBMCs or T cells enriched from blood (not recorded which). The CDR3 DNA reads TGTGCCAGCAGCTTCGGGTCTCCATACGGGGAGCTGTTTTTT. Translating it yields CASSFGSPYGELFF. Combining the CDR3 with reference TRBV7-2 and TRBJ2-2 gives the whole variable domain GAGVSQSPSNKVTEKGKDVELRCDPISGHTALYWYRQSLGQGLEFLIYFQGNSAPDKSGLPSDRFSAERTGGSVSTLTIQRTQQEDSAVYLCASSFGSPYGELFFGEGSRLTVL.